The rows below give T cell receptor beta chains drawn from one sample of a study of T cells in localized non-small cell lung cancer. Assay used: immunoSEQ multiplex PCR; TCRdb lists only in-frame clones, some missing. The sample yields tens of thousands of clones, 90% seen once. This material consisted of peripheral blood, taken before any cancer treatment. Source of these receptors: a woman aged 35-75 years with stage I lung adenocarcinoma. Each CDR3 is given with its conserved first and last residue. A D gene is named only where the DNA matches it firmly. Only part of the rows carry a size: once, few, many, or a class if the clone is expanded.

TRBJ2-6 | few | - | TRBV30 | CAWRYGQPLSSGANVLTF | TGTGCCTGGAGGTACGGACAGCCCTTAAGCTCTGGGGCCAACGTCCTGACTTTC
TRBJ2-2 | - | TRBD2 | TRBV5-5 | CASSLASTSLGTGELFF | TGTGCCAGCAGCTTGGCCTCGACTAGCCTGGGCACCGGGGAGCTGTTTTTT
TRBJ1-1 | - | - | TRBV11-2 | CASSLVAALNTEAFF | TGTGCCAGCAGCTTAGTAGCAGCCCTGAACACTGAAGCTTTCTTT
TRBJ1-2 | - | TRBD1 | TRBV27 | CASSQGGSISYGYTF | TGTGCCAGCAGTCAGGGGGGGTCAATCAGCTATGGCTACACCTTC
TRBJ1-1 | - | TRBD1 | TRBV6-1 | CASRQRQGDGTEAFF | TGTGCCAGCAGACAAAGACAGGGAGACGGGACTGAAGCTTTCTTT
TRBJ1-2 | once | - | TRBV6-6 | CASSYTDGAGYTF | TGTGCCAGCAGTTACACGGACGGCGCGGGCTACACCTTC
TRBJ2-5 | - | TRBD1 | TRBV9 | CASSVLGTGGGETQYF | TGTGCCAGCAGCGTGCTAGGGACAGGGGGCGGAGAGACCCAGTACTTC
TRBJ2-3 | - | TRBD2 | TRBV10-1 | CASSEVQAGKTDTQYF | TGCGCCAGCAGTGAGGTTCAAGCGGGGAAGACAGATACGCAGTATTTT
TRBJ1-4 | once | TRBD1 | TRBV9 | CASSAAGTGLWATNEKLFF | TGTGCCAGCAGCGCAGCCGGGACAGGGCTTTGGGCAACTAATGAAAAACTGTTTTTT
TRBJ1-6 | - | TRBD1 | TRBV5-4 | CASSPNPTGPNSPLHF | TGTGCCAGCAGCCCGAACCCGACAGGGCCGAATTCACCCCTCCACTTT
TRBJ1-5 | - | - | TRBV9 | CASSTDGSRDQPQHF | TGTGCCAGCAGCACCGACGGGTCAAGGGATCAGCCCCAGCATTTT
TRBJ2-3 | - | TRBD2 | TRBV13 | CASGSGGAGTDTQYF | TGTGCCAGCGGGAGCGGGGGGGCCGGCACAGATACGCAGTATTTT
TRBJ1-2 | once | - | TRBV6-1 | CASTEGGAHYGYTF | TGTGCCAGCACCGAGGGTGGCGCTCACTATGGCTACACCTTC
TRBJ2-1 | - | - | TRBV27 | CASSSASALGRDNEQFF | TGTGCCAGCAGTTCCGCCTCCGCCCTGGGGCGGGACAATGAGCAGTTCTTC
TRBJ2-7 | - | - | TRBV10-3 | CAISFTTPSRGGGLMEQYF | TGTGCCATATCCTTTACCACTCCGAGTCGGGGAGGGGGGCTGATGGAGCAGTACTTC
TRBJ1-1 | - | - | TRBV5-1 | CASSFTGRTEAFF | TGCGCCAGCAGCTTCACAGGGCGCACTGAAGCTTTCTTT
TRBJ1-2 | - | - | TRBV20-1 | CTEGSPYGYTF | TGCACTGAGGGGTCGCCCTATGGCTACACCTTC
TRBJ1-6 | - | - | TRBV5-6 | CASSLDSRPGSPLHF | TGTGCCAGCAGCTTGGATTCCCGCCCGGGGTCACCCCTCCACTTT
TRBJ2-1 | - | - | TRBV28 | CASPRSGGGEQFF | TGTGCCTCACCCCGTAGTGGGGGAGGTGAGCAGTTCTTC
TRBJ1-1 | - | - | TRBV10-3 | CAISTEGNTEAFF | TGTGCCATCAGTACCGAGGGAAACACTGAAGCTTTCTTT
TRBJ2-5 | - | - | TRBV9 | CASSVNEGRDQETQYF | TGTGCCAGCAGCGTAAACGAGGGCAGGGACCAAGAGACCCAGTACTTC
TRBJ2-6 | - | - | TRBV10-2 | CAILRDISFSGANVLTF | TGCGCCATCCTCCGGGACATCTCTTTCAGTGGGGCCAACGTCCTGACTTTC
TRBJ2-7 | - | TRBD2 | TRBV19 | CASSIGGDSYEQYF | TGTGCCAGTAGTATTGGGGGGGACTCCTACGAGCAGTACTTC
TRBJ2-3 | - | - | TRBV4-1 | CASSQVGIRFPDTQYF | TGCGCCAGCAGCCAAGTGGGGATCCGCTTCCCAGATACGCAGTATTTT
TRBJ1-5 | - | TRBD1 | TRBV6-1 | CASSEALGQGYQPQHF | TGTGCCAGCAGTGAAGCGCTGGGACAGGGCTATCAGCCCCAGCATTTT
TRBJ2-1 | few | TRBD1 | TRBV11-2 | CASSLGTGGSYNEQFF | TGTGCCAGCAGCCTCGGGACAGGGGGCTCCTACAATGAGCAGTTCTTC
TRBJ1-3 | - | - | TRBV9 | CASSVAGLGQSGNTIYF | TGTGCCAGCAGCGTAGCAGGTCTGGGCCAGTCTGGAAACACCATATATTTT
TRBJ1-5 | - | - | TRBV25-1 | CASSLAGNQPQHF | TGTGCCAGCAGCCTAGCTGGCAATCAGCCCCAGCATTTT
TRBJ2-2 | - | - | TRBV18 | CASSPSMLANTGELFF | TGTGCCAGCTCACCTTCCATGCTTGCGAACACCGGGGAGCTGTTTTTT
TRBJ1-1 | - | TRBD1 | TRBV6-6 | CASSWGRGPANTEAFF | TGTGCCAGCAGTTGGGGCAGGGGGCCGGCGAACACTGAAGCTTTCTTT
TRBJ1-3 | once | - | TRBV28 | CASSAPPTGTGNTIYF | TGTGCCAGCAGTGCCCCCCCCACAGGGACCGGAAACACCATATATTTT
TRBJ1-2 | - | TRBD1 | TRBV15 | CATSRGTGAYGYTF | TGTGCCACCAGCAGAGGAACAGGGGCCTATGGCTACACCTTC
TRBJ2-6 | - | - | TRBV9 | CASSVAGANVLTF | TGTGCCAGCAGCGTAGCTGGGGCCAACGTCCTGACTTTC
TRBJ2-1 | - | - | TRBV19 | CASSINADSYNEQFF | TGTGCCAGTAGTATCAATGCGGACTCCTACAATGAGCAGTTCTTC
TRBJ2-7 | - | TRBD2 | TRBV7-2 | CASSTGLAGGYEQYF | TGTGCCAGCAGCACGGGACTAGCGGGGGGCTACGAGCAGTACTTC
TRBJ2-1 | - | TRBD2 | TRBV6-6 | CASSSSSGGSYNEQFF | TGTGCCAGCAGCTCCTCTAGCGGGGGCTCCTACAATGAGCAGTTCTTC
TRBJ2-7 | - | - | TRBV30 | CAWGPGATVVEQYF | TGTGCCTGGGGACCGGGAGCTACTGTCGTCGAGCAGTACTTC
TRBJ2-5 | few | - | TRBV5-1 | CASSLAGETQYF | TGCGCCAGCAGCTTGGCCGGCGAGACCCAGTACTTC
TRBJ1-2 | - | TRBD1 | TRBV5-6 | CASSSGDRGWSGYTF | TGTGCCAGCAGCTCGGGGGACAGGGGTTGGTCTGGCTACACCTTC
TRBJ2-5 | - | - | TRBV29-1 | CSAARGPQETQYF | TGCAGCGCTGCGAGGGGTCCCCAAGAGACCCAGTACTTC
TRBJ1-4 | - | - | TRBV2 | CASSELAEKLFF | TGTGCCAGCAGTGAATTGGCGGAAAAACTGTTTTTT